This T cell receptor (beta chain) was retrieved from a study of blood T cells in healthy people across ages. Together with a sample-barcoded 5' primer, a J-beta primer mix was included in a second PCR lasting roughly 6 to 12 cycles. TCRdb reprocessed the 5' RACE reads with MiXCR, giving one entry per CDR3 protein. The sample records more than 900,000 distinct CDR3 sequences, less than 25% being singletons. PBMCs, at least 6 million per sample, were isolated. The table lists this clonotype with a few counts. Its specificity is unknown. Study-level results: Because donor CMV status was unknown, expanded clonotype changes were possibly confounded. TCR beta diversity tracked closely with naive T cell percentage.

Separately, the same data were catalogued under a study of T cells of mothers and their children. From that study: Related mother-child pairs showed slightly, non-significantly higher overlap than unrelated pairs.

Sequenced: blood. The sequence came from a girl between 2 and 10 years old in good health.

The CDR3 DNA reads TGTGCCAGCAGCCCATACAGGAGAGGAGAGACCCAGTACTTC. This sequence encodes CASSPYRRGETQYF. The chain has TRBV6-2 or TRBV6-3 and TRBJ2-5, with D possibly being TRBD1 (5 bases). The CDR3 is 14 amino acids. Looked up from germline, CDR1 is MNHEY and CDR2 is SVGEGT. V gave up 6 bases and J gave up 4 bases, with 15 bases separating them.